The 5 T cell receptor beta chains given below trace back to one sample, sequenced in a study of T-cell reconstitution after alpha-beta-depleted transplantation in children. Their recognized antigens are unknown. Unique molecular identifiers tagged the TCRbeta library. TCRdb recomputed calls from the PCR reads with MiXCR, one row per CDR3 protein. Here the sample spans about 300,000 distinct CDR3 sequences, over 7% being singletons. Study conclusions and caveats: A year post-transplant, T-cell counts and diversity derived mostly from newly produced T cells.

Sequenced material: peripheral blood, taken 360 days after TCRalphabeta/CD19-depleted stem cell transplant. The receptors stem from a female patient aged 2-15 years who had a stem cell transplant for Fanconi anemia, so the T cells may come from the graft donor.

This clonotype has at least ten counts. The chain recombines TRBV6-2 or TRBV6-3 with TRBJ2-3; D might be TRBD1 or TRBD2, each matching 5 bases. The V end lost 4 bases, the J end lost 0 bases, and 8 bases lay between the germline ends. Germline loops: CDR1 MNHEY, CDR2 SVGEGT. The CDR3 loop spans 14 amino acids. The CDR3 bases are TGTGCCAGCAGTTTCCGGGACAGCACAGATACGCAGTATTTT. Protein product: CASSFRDSTDTQYF.

This clonotype was recorded at least ten times. The V and J genes are TRBV28 and TRBJ2-7; 8 bases line up with TRBD2. V was clipped by 6 bases and J by 2 bases; unmatched bases: 15. Germline CDR1 is MDHEN and CDR2 is SYDVKM. CDR3 length: 17 amino acids. CDR3: CASSPLAGYGPTYEQYV. CDR3 in DNA: TGTGCCAGCAGCCCCTTAGCGGGATATGGACCGACCTACGAGCAGTACGTC.

This clonotype appeared many times. The J gene is TRBJ2-3, the V gene TRBV12-3 or TRBV12-4, with no clear D. The CDR3 covers 12 residues. The V end was cut by 6 bases, the J end by 12 bases, with 16 bases between. The CDR3 reads CASSFGPYLQYF. The CDR3 DNA is TGTGCCAGCAGCTTTGGTCCTTACCTTCAGTATTTT.

This clonotype was observed many times. The chain recombines TRBV7-8 with TRBJ2-2; 8 bases map to TRBD2. Trimming took 5 bases from V and 1 from J; bases not matched to a gene: 6. Per the germline V gene, CDR1 is SGHVS and CDR2 is FQNEAQ. The CDR3 runs to 16 residues. The CDR3 loop reads CASSARLAMNTGELFF. In DNA form, the CDR3 reads TGTGCCAGCAGCGCCCGACTAGCGATGAACACCGGGGAGCTGTTTTTT.

The chain's CDR3 is CATGTGNEQFF. In nucleotides, the CDR3 is TGTGCCACAGGGACAGGGAATGAGCAGTTCTTC. The chain uses TRBV2 and TRBJ2-1; 9 bases match TRBD1. From germline, CDR1 is SNHLY and CDR2 FYNNEI. J was trimmed by 7 bases and V by 10 bases; bases with no gene match: 2. This CDR3 has 11 residues.